The 17 T cell receptor beta chains below come from one sample, sequenced in a study of blood T cell repertoires in COVID-19. This table comes from immunoSEQ multiplex PCR, and its TCRdb copy is limited to in-frame clones, with some not included. The data contain approximately 40,000 clones, more than 70% of them singletons. The sequencing sample was made of peripheral blood. The receptors originated from a human donor in a cohort sampled during active COVID-19.

The V and J genes are TRBV5-1 and TRBJ2-3; TRBD1 might be the D (6 bases). The CDR3 is made up of 16 amino acids. Between the trimmed V and J ends, which lost 1 base and 2 bases, there was a span of 14 bases. Germline V gene lookup returns CDR1 SGHRS and CDR2 YFSETQ. The CDR3 bases are TGCGCCAGCAGCTTGTCCGAGGACAGATACACAGATACGCAGTATTTT. Translation gives CASSLSEDRYTDTQYF.

This clone has a single count. This chain connects TRBV27 to TRBJ1-4, with TRBD1 matching over 8 bases. The CDR3 consists of 14 residues. V shed 4 bases, J shed 8 bases, and the junction held 6 bases outside the gene matches. CDR1 is MNHEY, CDR2 SMNVEV, per germline (reference sequence). CDR3 sequence (DNA): TGTGCCAGCAGTTCCTACAGGGGGAGGGAAAAACTGTTTTTT. Amino acids: CASSSYRGREKLFF.

This chain joins TRBV6-2 or TRBV6-3 and TRBJ1-2; D is unresolved. The V end was cut by 0 bases, the J end by 4 bases, with 12 bases between. Germline assignment: CDR1 MNHEY and CDR2 SVGEGT. This CDR3 is built from 15 residues. In DNA, the CDR3 is TGTGCCAGCAGTTACTCTGGGTTGGGCTCCTATGGCTACACCTTC. This sequence encodes CASSYSGLGSYGYTF.

The genes are TRBV6-5 and TRBJ1-2, with a weak D call TRBD1 (6 bases). The V and J ends lost 7 bases and 2 bases respectively, with 17 bases between them. Germline lookup yields CDR1 MNHEY and CDR2 SVGAGI. The CDR3 contains 15 residues. The CDR3 reads CASMGGPLPNYGYTF. The CDR3 DNA follows: TGTGCCAGCATGGGGGGGCCACTCCCCAACTATGGCTACACCTTC.

CDR3 sequence reads: CAWSTGTEVPETQYF. The DNA for the CDR3 is TGTGCCTGGAGCACGGGGACAGAGGTCCCGGAGACCCAGTACTTC. J is TRBJ2-5 and V is TRBV30; TRBD1 agrees at 7 bases. V was pared by 3 bases and J by 5 bases, with 12 bases of the junction left unmatched. The length of the CDR3 is 15 residues. Germline V gene sequence: CDR1 GTSNPN, CDR2 SVGIG (reference sequence).

The CDR3 is CASSQFLGQVQETQYF. In DNA, the CDR3 is TGTGCCAGCAGCCAATTCTTAGGACAGGTCCAAGAGACCCAGTACTTC. This chain uses TRBV3-1 (or the pseudogene TRBV3-2) with TRBJ2-5; 7 bases line up with TRBD1. The CDR3 extends over 16 amino acids. Trimming at V came to 2 bases and at J to 1 base, leaving 7 bases not matched to a gene. From germline, CDR1 is LGHDT and CDR2 YNNKEL (reference sequence).

This clone was seen more than once but under ten times. The genes are TRBV29-1 and TRBJ1-5, with TRBD1 matching over 11 bases. The CDR3 spans 16 residues. V dropped 6 bases and J dropped 6; count of bases not matched to a gene: 13. Germline CDR1 SQVTM, CDR2 ANQGSEA. CDR3 DNA: TGCAGCGTGGTGGTTGGACAGGGGGCGCGGACTCAGCCCCAGCATTTT. It translates to CSVVVGQGARTQPQHF. Based on the CDR3 plus reference TRBV29-1 and TRBJ1-5, the full variable domain is SAVISQKPSRDICQRGTSLTIQCQVDSQVTMMFWYRQQPGQSLTLIATANQGSEATYESGFVIDKFPISRPNLTFSTLTVSNMSPEDSSIYLCSVVVGQGARTQPQHFGDGTRLSIL.

The chain joins TRBV19 to TRBJ1-1; no clear D. CDR3 length equals 12 residues. Trimming left V 3 bases short and J 7 bases short, with 9 bases between. Germline values: CDR1 LNHDA, CDR2 SQIVND (reference sequence). CDR3 loop: CASSIGMIEAFF. The CDR3 nucleotides are TGTGCCAGTAGTATCGGGATGATTGAAGCTTTCTTT.

The gene calls are TRBV11-2 and TRBJ1-5; 10 positions agree with TRBD1. The germline CDR1 and CDR2 sequences are SGHAT and FQNNGV. The CDR3 has 14 residues. The J segment lost 4 bases and the V segment lost 5 bases, leaving 2 bases of the junction unmatched. In DNA, the CDR3 is TGTGCCAGCAGCACGGACAGGGGGAATCAGCCCCAGCATTTT. Protein: CASSTDRGNQPQHF.

The chain couples TRBV5-6 to TRBJ2-7; no reliable D call. Per germline, CDR1 SGHDT and CDR2 YYEEEE. The CDR3 is 13 residues long. The V end lost 2 bases, the J end lost 0 bases, and 6 bases lay between the germline ends. CDR3 protein: CASSFYRSYEQYF. The CDR3 coding sequence is TGTGCCAGCAGCTTCTACCGCTCCTACGAGCAGTACTTC. Complete variable domain (other parts from reference TRBV5-6 and TRBJ2-7): DAGVTQSPTHLIKTRGQQVTLRCSPKSGHDTVSWYQQALGQGPQFIFQYYEEEERQRGNFPDRFSGHQFPNYSSELNVNALLLGDSALYLCASSFYRSYEQYFGPGTRLTVT.

CDR3 in amino acids: CAISESAGARTEAFF. CDR3 sequence (DNA): TGTGCCATCAGTGAGTCTGCGGGGGCTAGGACTGAAGCTTTCTTT. The rearrangement joins TRBV10-3 to TRBJ1-1; TRBD1 is a possible D gene (6 bases). V lost 0 bases, J lost 5 bases, and 13 bases lay in between. The CDR3 loop spans 15 amino acids. Germline V gives CDR1 ENHRY, CDR2 SYGVKD.

This CDR3 reads CASSPPLGGGGEQFF. In DNA form, the CDR3 reads TGTGCCAGCAGCCCCCCTCTAGGCGGAGGAGGTGAGCAGTTCTTC. The chain links TRBV11-2 to TRBJ2-1; a weak D match, TRBD2 (5 bases). V gave up 5 bases and J gave up 9 bases, with 20 bases separating them. This CDR3 contains 15 residues. The germline V gene encodes CDR1 SGHAT and CDR2 FQNNGV. The complete variable domain, with remaining parts taken from reference TRBV11-2 and TRBJ2-1, reads EAGVAQSPRYKIIEKRQSVAFWCNPISGHATLYWYQQILGQGPKLLIQFQNNGVVDDSQLPKDRFSAERLKGVDSTLKIQPAKLEDSAVYLCASSPPLGGGGEQFFGPGTRLTVL.

V usage is TRBV7-2 and J usage is TRBJ2-6; 8 bases fit TRBD2. Germline CDR1 SGHTA, CDR2 FQGNSA. V trimming: 3 bases; J trimming: 1 base; junction bases outside the gene matches: 8. The CDR3 runs to 18 residues. CDR3 nucleotide sequence: TGTGCCAGCAGCTTGCGGGGGGCCTACTTGTCTGGGGCCAACGTCCTGACTTTC. It yields the protein CASSLRGAYLSGANVLTF.

The chain has TRBV30 and TRBJ1-5; 8 bases are a match to TRBD1. Trimming at V came to 0 bases and at J to 4 bases, leaving 2 bases not matched to a gene. Looked up from germline, CDR1 is GTSNPN and CDR2 is SVGIG (reference sequence). The length of the CDR3 is 14 residues. This chain's CDR3 is CAWSVGTGNQPQHF. The CDR3 DNA is TGTGCCTGGAGTGTAGGGACAGGTAATCAGCCCCAGCATTTT.

This chain links TRBV5-1 with TRBJ1-1, with D possibly matching TRBD1 (6 bases). Germline CDR1 and CDR2: SGHRS and YFSETQ. V shed 3 bases and J shed 2 bases, with 11 bases lying between them. There are 14 residues in the CDR3. CDR3 nucleotides: TGCGCCAGCAGCTACCACAGGGACAACACTGAAGCTTTCTTT. This translates into CASSYHRDNTEAFF.

This chain links TRBV6-5 with TRBJ2-7; no clear D. Germline V gene sequence: CDR1 MNHEY, CDR2 SVGAGI. The ends were cut back, 5 bases at V and 3 bases at J, with 11 bases in the middle. This CDR3 contains 13 residues. In DNA form, the CDR3 reads TGTGCCAGCAGTAGATCTAGTCTCTACGAGCAGTACTTC. This codes for CASSRSSLYEQYF.

The chain recombines TRBV5-1 with TRBJ2-2; tentative D call: TRBD2 (6 bases). Per germline, CDR1 SGHRS and CDR2 YFSETQ. The CDR3 extends over 17 amino acids. The V end was cut by 3 bases, the J end by 3 bases, with 18 bases between. The CDR3 DNA follows: TGCGCCAGCAGCTGGGGTGGGGTAGCGGCGTACACCGGGGAGCTGTTTTTT. Encoded protein: CASSWGGVAAYTGELFF. Supplemented by reference TRBV5-1 and TRBJ2-2, the full variable domain reads KAGVTQTPRYLIKTRGQQVTLSCSPISGHRSVSWYQQTPGQGLQFLFEYFSETQRNKGNFPGRFSGRQFSNSRSEMNVSTLELGDSALYLCASSWGGVAAYTGELFFGEGSRLTVL.